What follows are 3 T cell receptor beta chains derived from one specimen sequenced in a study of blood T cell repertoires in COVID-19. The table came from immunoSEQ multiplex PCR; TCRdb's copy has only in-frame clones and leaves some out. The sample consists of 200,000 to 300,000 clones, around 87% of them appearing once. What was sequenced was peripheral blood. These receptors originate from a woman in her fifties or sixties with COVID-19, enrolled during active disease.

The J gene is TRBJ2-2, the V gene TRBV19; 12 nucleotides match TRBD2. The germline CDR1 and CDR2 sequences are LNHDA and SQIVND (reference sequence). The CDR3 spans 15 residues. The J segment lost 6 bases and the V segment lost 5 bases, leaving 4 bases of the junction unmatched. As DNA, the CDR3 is TGTGCCAGTAGTGCGGGACTAGCGGGTTCCGGGGAGCTGTTTTTT. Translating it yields CASSAGLAGSGELFF.

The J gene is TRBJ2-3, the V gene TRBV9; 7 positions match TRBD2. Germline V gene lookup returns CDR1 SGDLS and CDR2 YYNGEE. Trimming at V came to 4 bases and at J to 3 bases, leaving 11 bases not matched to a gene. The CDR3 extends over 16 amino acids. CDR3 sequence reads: CASSPQAGSQTDTQYF. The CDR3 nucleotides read TGTGCCAGCAGCCCACAAGCGGGAAGCCAAACAGATACGCAGTATTTT.

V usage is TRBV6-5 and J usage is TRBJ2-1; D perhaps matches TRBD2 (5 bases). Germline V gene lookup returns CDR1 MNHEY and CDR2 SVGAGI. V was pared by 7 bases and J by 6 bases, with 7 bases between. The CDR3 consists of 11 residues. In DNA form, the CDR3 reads TGTGCCAGCACCCGGGGCAATGAGCAGTTCTTC. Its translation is CASTRGNEQFF.